This T cell receptor (beta chain) was identified during a study of shared clonotypes between healthy human individuals. Findings of the study overall: Estimated richness values were generally larger in naive subsets than in memory subsets.

Of note for this clone: Its antigen is undetermined.

There are 15 residues in the CDR3. V gave up 6 bases and J gave up 9 bases; unmatched junction bases: 11. Germline V gene lookup returns CDR1 MNHNS and CDR2 SASEGT. Some clones are missing from TCRdb's copy, which holds only in-frame ones; the method was immunoSEQ multiplex PCR. The sample lists about a million clones; under 80% were seen once. Sequencing was carried out using memory CD4+ T cells sorted from blood. Subset of the sample: CD45RA-negative fraction. The clonotype originates from a man aged 18 to 29 in good health. This chain connects TRBV6-1 to TRBJ1-5, with 10 positions matching TRBD1. CDR3 DNA: TGTGCCAGCAGCGGTACGGGGACAGGGGCAAGGCCCCAGCATTTT. Protein product: CASSGTGTGARPQHF.